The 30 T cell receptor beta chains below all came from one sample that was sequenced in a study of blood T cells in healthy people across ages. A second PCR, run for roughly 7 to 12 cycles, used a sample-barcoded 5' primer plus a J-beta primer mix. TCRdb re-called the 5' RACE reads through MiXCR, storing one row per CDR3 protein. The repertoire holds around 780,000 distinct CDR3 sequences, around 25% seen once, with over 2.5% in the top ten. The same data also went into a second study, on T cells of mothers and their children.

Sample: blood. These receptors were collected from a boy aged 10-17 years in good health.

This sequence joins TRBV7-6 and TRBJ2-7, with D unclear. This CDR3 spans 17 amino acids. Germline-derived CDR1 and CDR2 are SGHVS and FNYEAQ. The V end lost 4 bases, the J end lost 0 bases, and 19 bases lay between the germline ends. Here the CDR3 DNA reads TGTGCCAGCAGCTCTAACCCGGGTCCCTCGGGCTCCTACGAGCAGTACTTC. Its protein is CASSSNPGPSGSYEQYF.

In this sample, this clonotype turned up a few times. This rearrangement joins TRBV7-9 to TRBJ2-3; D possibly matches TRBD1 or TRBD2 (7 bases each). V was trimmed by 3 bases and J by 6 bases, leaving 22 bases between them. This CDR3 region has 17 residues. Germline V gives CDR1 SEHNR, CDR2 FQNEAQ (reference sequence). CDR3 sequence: CASSLSGTAHRWDTQYF. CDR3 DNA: TGTGCCAGCAGCTTGAGCGGGACAGCACACAGATGGGATACGCAGTATTTT.

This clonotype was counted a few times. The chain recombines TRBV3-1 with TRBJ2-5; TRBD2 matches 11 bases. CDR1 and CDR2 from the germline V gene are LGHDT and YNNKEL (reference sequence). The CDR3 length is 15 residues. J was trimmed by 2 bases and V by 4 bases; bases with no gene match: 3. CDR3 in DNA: TGTGCCAGCAGCCCTAGACTAGCGGGGCAAGAGACCCAGTACTTC. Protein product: CASSPRLAGQETQYF.

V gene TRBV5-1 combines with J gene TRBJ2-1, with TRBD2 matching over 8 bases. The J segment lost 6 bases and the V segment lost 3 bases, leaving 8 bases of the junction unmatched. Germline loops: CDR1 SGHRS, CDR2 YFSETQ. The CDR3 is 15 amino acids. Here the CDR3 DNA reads TGCGCCAGCAGCTACGAAGGTAGCGGGGTCAATGAGCAGTTCTTC. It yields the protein CASSYEGSGVNEQFF.

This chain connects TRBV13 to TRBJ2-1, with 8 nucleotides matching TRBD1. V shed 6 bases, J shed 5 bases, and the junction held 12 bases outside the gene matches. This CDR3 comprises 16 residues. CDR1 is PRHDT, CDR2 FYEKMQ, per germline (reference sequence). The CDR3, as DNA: TGTGCCAGCAGACAACGACAGGGGTTAAGTGACAATGAGCAGTTCTTC. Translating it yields CASRQRQGLSDNEQFF.

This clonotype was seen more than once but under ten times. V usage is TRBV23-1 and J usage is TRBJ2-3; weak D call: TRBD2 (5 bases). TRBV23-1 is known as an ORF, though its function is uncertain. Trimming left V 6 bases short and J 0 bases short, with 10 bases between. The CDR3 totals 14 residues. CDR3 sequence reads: CASRRAGSTDTQYF. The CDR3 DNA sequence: TGCGCCAGCAGGAGGGCAGGTAGCACAGATACGCAGTATTTT.

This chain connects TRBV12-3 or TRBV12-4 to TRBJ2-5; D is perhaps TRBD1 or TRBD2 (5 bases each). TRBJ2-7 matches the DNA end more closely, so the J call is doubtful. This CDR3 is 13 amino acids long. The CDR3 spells CASRRDPSYEQYF. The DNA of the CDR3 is TGTGCCAGCCGCCGGGACCCATCCTACGAGCAGTACTTC.

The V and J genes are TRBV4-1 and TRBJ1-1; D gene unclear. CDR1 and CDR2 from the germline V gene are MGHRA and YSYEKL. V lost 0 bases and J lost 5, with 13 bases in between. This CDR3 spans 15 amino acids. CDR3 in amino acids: CASSQEGPFLTEAFF. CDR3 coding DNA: TGCGCCAGCAGCCAAGAGGGCCCGTTCTTAACTGAAGCTTTCTTT.

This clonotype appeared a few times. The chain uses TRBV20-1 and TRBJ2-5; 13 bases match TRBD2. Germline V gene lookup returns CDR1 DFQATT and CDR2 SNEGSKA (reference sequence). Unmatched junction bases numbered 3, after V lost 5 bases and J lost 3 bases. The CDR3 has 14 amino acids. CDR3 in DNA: TGCAGTGCTGGGGGACTAGCGGGGAAAGAGACCCAGTACTTC. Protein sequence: CSAGGLAGKETQYF.

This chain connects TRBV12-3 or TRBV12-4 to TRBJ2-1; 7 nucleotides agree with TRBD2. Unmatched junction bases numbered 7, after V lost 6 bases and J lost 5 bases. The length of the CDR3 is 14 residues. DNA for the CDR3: TGTGCCAGCAGGGGGAGGGTCCCCAACAATGAGCAGTTCTTC. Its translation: CASRGRVPNNEQFF.

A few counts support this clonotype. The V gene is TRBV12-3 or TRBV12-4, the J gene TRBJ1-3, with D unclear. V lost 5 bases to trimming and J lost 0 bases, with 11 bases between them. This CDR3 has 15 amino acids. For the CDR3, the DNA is TGTGCCAGCAGTCCGCAGGACTACTCTGGAAACACCATATATTTT. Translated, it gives CASSPQDYSGNTIYF.

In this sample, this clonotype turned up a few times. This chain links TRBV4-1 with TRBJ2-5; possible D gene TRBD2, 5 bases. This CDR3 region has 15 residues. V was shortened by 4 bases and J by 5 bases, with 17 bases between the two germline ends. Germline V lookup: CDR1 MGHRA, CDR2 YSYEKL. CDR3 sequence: CASSPGKARKETQYF. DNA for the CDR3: TGCGCCAGCAGCCCCGGGAAGGCCCGCAAGGAGACCCAGTACTTC.

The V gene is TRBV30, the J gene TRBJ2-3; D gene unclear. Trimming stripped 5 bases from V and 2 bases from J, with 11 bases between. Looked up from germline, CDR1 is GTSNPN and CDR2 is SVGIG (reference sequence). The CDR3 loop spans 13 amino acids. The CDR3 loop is CAWDPPYTDTQYF. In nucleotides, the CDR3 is TGTGCCTGGGACCCACCATACACAGATACGCAGTATTTT. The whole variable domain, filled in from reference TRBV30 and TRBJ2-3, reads SQTIHQWPATLVQPVGSPLSLECTVEGTSNPNLYWYRQAAGRGLQLLFYSVGIGQISSEVPQNLSASRPQDRQFILSSKKLLLSDSGFYLCAWDPPYTDTQYFGPGTRLTVL.

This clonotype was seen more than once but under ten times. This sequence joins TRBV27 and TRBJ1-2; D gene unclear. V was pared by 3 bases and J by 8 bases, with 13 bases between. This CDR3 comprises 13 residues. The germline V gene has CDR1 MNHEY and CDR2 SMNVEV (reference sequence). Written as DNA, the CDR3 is TGTGCCAGCAGTTTTGGGCCTCGTTGGGGCTACACCTTC. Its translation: CASSFGPRWGYTF.

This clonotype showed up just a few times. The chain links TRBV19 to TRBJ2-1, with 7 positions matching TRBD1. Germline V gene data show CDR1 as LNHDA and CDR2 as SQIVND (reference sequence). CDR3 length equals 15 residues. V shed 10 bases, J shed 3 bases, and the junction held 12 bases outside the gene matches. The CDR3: CATKAGTDLYNEQFF. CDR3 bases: TGTGCCACCAAAGCCGGGACAGACCTCTACAATGAGCAGTTCTTC.

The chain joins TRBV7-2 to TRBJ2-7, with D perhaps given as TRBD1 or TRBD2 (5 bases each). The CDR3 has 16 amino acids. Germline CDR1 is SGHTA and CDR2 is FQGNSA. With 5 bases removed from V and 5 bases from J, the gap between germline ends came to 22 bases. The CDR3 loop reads CASSPRSGHTGHEQYF. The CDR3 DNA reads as TGTGCCAGCAGCCCACGCAGTGGGCACACGGGGCACGAGCAGTACTTC.

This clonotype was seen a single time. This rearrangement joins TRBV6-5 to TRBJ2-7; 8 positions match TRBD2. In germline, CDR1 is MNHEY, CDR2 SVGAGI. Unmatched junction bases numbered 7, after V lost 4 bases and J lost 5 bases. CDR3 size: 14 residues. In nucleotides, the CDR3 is TGTGCCAGCAGTTTCCTCGGGGGGGCCCACGAGCAGTACTTC. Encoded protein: CASSFLGGAHEQYF.

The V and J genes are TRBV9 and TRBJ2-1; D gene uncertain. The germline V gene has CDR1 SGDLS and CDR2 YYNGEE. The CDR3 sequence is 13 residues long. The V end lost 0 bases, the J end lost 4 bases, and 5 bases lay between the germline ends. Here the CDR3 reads CASSVVDYNEQFF. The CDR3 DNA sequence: TGTGCCAGCAGCGTAGTGGATTACAATGAGCAGTTCTTC.

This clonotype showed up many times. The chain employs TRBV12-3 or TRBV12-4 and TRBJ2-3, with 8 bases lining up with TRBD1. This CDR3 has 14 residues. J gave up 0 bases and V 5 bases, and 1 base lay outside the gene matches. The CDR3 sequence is CASSRQGSTDTQYF. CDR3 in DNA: TGTGCCAGCAGTCGACAGGGGAGCACAGATACGCAGTATTTT.

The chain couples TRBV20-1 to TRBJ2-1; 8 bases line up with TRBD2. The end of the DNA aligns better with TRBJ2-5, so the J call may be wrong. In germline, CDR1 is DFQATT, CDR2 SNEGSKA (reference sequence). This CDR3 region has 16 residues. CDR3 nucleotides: TGCAGTGCCGTTCGTCTTGGCGGGGGGCCAATGGAGACCCAGTACTTC. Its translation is CSAVRLGGGPMETQYF.

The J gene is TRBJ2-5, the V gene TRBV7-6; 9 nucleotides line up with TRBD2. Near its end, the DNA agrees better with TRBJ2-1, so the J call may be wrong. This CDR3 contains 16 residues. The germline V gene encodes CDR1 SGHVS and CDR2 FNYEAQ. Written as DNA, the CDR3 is TGTGCCAGCAGCACCTTCAGCGGGGGGATTTACAATGAGCAGTTCTTC. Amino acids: CASSTFSGGIYNEQFF.

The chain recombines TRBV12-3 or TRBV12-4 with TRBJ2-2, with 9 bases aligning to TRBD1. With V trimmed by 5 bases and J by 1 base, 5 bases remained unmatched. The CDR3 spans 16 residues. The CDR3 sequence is CASSPRQGVNTGELFF. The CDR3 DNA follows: TGTGCCAGCAGTCCCAGACAGGGGGTGAACACCGGGGAGCTGTTTTTT.

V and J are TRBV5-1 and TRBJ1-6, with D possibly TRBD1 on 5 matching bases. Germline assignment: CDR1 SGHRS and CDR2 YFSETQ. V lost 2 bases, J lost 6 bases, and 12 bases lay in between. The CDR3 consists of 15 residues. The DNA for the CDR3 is TGCGCCAGCAGCTTCGGGGCAGGGTTTAATTCACCCCTCCACTTT. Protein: CASSFGAGFNSPLHF. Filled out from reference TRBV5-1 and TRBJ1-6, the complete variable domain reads KAGVTQTPRYLIKTRGQQVTLSCSPISGHRSVSWYQQTPGQGLQFLFEYFSETQRNKGNFPGRFSGRQFSNSRSEMNVSTLELGDSALYLCASSFGAGFNSPLHFGNGTRLTVT.

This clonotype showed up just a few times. The CDR3 loop is CASSLRGGHTGTDTQYF. CDR3 sequence (DNA): TGTGCCAGCAGCTTAAGGGGTGGTCACACCGGCACAGATACGCAGTATTTT. This chain connects TRBV7-6 to TRBJ2-3; a possible D gene is TRBD1 (5 bases). Trimming pared 2 bases from V and 1 base from J, leaving 16 bases between. The CDR3 consists of 17 residues. In germline, CDR1 is SGHVS, CDR2 FNYEAQ.

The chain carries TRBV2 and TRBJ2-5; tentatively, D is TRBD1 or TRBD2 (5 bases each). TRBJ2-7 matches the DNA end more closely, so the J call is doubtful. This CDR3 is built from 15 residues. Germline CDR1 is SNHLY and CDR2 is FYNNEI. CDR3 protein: CASSEGGSTSYEQYF. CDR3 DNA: TGTGCCAGCAGTGAAGGGGGGTCCACCTCCTACGAGCAGTACTTC.

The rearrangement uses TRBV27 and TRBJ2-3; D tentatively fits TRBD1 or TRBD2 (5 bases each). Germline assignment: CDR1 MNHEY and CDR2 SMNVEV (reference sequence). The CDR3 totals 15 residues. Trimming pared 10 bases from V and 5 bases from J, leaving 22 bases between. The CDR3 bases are TGTGCCACCTCTGGTGTTGGGGCTGGGAGAGATACGCAGTATTTT. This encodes CATSGVGAGRDTQYF.

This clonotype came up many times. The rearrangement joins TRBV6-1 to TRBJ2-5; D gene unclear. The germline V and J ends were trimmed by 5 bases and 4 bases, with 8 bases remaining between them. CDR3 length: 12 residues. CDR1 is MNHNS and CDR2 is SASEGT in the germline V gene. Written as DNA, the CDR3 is TGTGCCAGCAGTCCAACCCGAGAGACCCAGTACTTC. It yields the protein CASSPTRETQYF.

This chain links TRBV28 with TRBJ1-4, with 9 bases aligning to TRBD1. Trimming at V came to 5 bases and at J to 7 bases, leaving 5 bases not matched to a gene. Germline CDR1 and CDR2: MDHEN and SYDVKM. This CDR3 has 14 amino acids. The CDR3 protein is CASSTGGAGEKLFF. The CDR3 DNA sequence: TGTGCCAGCAGTACAGGGGGCGCGGGTGAAAAACTGTTTTTT.

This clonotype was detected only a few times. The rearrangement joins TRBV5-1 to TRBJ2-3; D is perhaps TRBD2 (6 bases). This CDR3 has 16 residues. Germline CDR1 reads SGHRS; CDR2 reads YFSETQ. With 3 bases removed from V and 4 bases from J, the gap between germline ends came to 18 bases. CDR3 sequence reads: CASSSTSTRTPDTQYF. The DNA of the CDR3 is TGCGCCAGCAGCTCCACTAGCACACGGACCCCAGATACGCAGTATTTT.

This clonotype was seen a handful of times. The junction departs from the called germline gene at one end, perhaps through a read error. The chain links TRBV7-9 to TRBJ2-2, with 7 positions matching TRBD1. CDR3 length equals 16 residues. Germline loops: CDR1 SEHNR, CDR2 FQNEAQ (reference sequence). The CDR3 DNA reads TGTGCCAGCAGCTTCCCCCCGACAGGGAACGCCGGGGAGCTGTTTTTT. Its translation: CASSFPPTGNAGELFF.